This is a list of T cell receptor beta chains from one sample in a study of cytomegalovirus exposure and HLA in healthy donors. Assay used: immunoSEQ multiplex PCR; TCRdb lists only in-frame clones, some missing. The sample records about 120,000 clones, about 74% being singletons. The sequenced sample was PBMCs. These receptors were taken from a female donor in good health and CMV-seronegative. Both conserved end residues are part of each CDR3. The D gene is left open where the match is weak. A clone size is listed for some rows: how often the clone was seen (once, few, many), or a class if it is expanded.

cdr3_length,j_call,v_call,clone_size,d_call,cdr3_aa,cdr3_nt
15,TRBJ1-2,TRBV10-3,.,.,CAIKEGPGSVYGYTF,TGTGCCATCAAGGAAGGCCCGGGATCCGTCTATGGCTACACCTTC
15,TRBJ2-7,TRBV30,.,TRBD1,CAWRSGGVLSVEQYF,TGTGCCTGGAGGTCAGGGGGCGTCCTGAGCGTCGAGCAGTACTTC
13,TRBJ2-5,TRBV7-7,.,.,CASSFNRLETQYF,TGTGCCAGCAGCTTTAACAGGTTGGAGACCCAGTACTTC
16,TRBJ2-1,TRBV9,.,TRBD2,CASSARAGGRYNEQFF,TGTGCCAGCAGCGCCCGGGCGGGGGGACGGTACAATGAGCAGTTCTTC
14,TRBJ2-2,TRBV7-2,.,.,CASSLVSNTGELFF,TGTGCCAGCAGCTTAGTCTCCAACACCGGGGAGCTGTTTTTT
15,TRBJ2-1,TRBV6-5,.,TRBD2,CASSYGTSGGNEQFF,TGTGCCAGCAGTTACGGGACTAGCGGGGGGAATGAGCAGTTCTTC
14,TRBJ2-7,TRBV11-1,.,TRBD1,CASSPGQGGYEQYF,TGTGCCAGCAGCCCCGGACAGGGAGGCTACGAGCAGTACTTC
19,TRBJ2-1,TRBV19,.,TRBD2,CASSKSPSGGALGKNEQFF,TGTGCCAGTAGTAAATCCCCTAGCGGGGGGGCCCTGGGGAAAAATGAGCAGTTCTTC
15,TRBJ2-7,TRBV6-1,once,TRBD2,CASSEYGREGYEQYF,TGTGCCAGCAGTGAGTATGGCAGGGAGGGCTACGAGCAGTACTTC
14,TRBJ2-5,TRBV5-4,.,TRBD1,CASSLGGQGGVQYF,TGTGCCAGCAGCTTGGGGGGACAGGGGGGTGTGCAGTACTTC
13,TRBJ1-1,TRBV7-2,once,.,CASSSRGQQVAFF,TGTGCCAGCAGCTCGCGGGGTCAGCAAGTAGCTTTCTTT
15,TRBJ2-3,TRBV29-1,.,TRBD1,CSVVGTGGSTDTQYF,TGCAGCGTTGTGGGGACAGGGGGTAGCACAGATACGCAGTATTTT
12,TRBJ2-7,TRBV2,.,.,CASTGGRREQYF,TGTGCCAGCACCGGCGGGCGCCGCGAGCAGTACTTC
16,TRBJ2-3,TRBV5-6,.,.,CASRYVAGQTTDTQYF,TGTGCCAGCAGATATGTTGCGGGACAGACCACAGATACGCAGTATTTT
14,TRBJ2-7,TRBV7-2,.,TRBD2,CASRTSGGGNEQYF,TGTGCCAGCAGAACTAGCGGGGGAGGCAACGAGCAGTACTTC
16,TRBJ1-1,TRBV5-4,.,TRBD1,CASSLGGTGGNTEAFF,TGTGCCAGCAGTTTGGGAGGTACAGGGGGAAACACTGAAGCTTTCTTT
16,TRBJ1-1,TRBV5-1,.,TRBD1,CASSLGTGSGDTEAFF,TGCGCCAGCAGCCTAGGGACAGGGTCGGGCGACACTGAAGCTTTCTTT
13,TRBJ1-1,TRBV18,.,.,CASSQSGDTEAFF,TGTGCCAGCTCACAATCCGGAGACACTGAAGCTTTCTTT
13,TRBJ1-5,TRBV19,.,TRBD1,CASAGTGNQPQHF,TGTGCCAGCGCCGGGACAGGCAATCAGCCCCAGCATTTT
15,TRBJ1-1,TRBV19,.,TRBD1,CASIGIWTGKTEAFF,TGTGCCAGTATAGGGATCTGGACAGGGAAAACTGAAGCTTTCTTT
14,TRBJ1-5,TRBV2,.,.,CASSGEPGDQPQHF,TGTGCCAGCAGTGGGGAGCCAGGAGATCAGCCCCAGCATTTT
15,TRBJ2-7,TRBV15,.,.,CATSSSQGPSYEQYF,TGTGCCACCAGCAGTTCTCAGGGCCCCTCCTACGAGCAGTACTTC
15,TRBJ2-7,TRBV28,.,TRBD1,CASSPPGQGSYEQYF,TGTGCCAGCAGCCCCCCGGGACAGGGGTCCTACGAGCAGTACTTC
14,TRBJ2-5,TRBV7-8,.,.,CASNPVGGVYTQYF,TGTGCCAGCAACCCGGTCGGCGGTGTGTATACCCAGTACTTC
16,TRBJ2-7,TRBV9,.,TRBD1,CASSATGQVYSYEQYF,TGTGCCAGCAGCGCAACCGGACAGGTTTACTCCTACGAGCAGTACTTC
13,TRBJ1-1,TRBV2,few,TRBD1,CATPGQGNTEAFF,TGTGCCACCCCGGGACAGGGAAACACTGAAGCTTTCTTT
16,TRBJ2-2,TRBV5-4,.,TRBD1,CASSTGQRPLTGELFF,TGTGCCAGCAGCACGGGACAGCGGCCATTAACCGGGGAGCTGTTTTTT
12,TRBJ2-2,TRBV2,.,TRBD1,CATTGDTGELFF,TGTGCCACCACAGGGGACACCGGGGAGCTGTTTTTT
13,TRBJ2-7,TRBV30,.,.,CAWCRRGFHEQYF,TGTGCCTGGTGCCGGCGGGGTTTCCACGAGCAGTACTTC
14,TRBJ2-7,TRBV7-9,.,.,CASSLAAPIYEQYF,TGTGCCAGCAGCTTGGCGGCGCCAATTTACGAGCAGTACTTC
15,TRBJ2-7,TRBV19,.,.,CASSTTTTGSYEQYF,TGTGCCAGTAGTACGACCACGACAGGCTCCTACGAGCAGTACTTC
17,TRBJ2-2,TRBV11-3,.,.,CASSLETWRDGTGELFF,TGTGCCAGCAGCTTAGAAACGTGGAGGGATGGGACCGGGGAGCTGTTTTTT
18,TRBJ2-3,TRBV4-1,.,.,CASSQETASGLPTDTQYF,TGCGCCAGCAGCCAAGAAACTGCCAGCGGCCTACCCACAGATACGCAGTATTTT
18,TRBJ2-7,TRBV5-3,.,.,CARRDATCWGRGWYEQYF,TGTGCCAGAAGAGACGCTACATGTTGGGGGCGCGGATGGTACGAGCAGTACTTC
15,TRBJ1-1,TRBV12-5,few,TRBD1,CASGSRGFGNTEAFF,TGTGCTAGTGGTTCCAGGGGGTTTGGGAACACTGAAGCTTTCTTT
15,TRBJ1-3,TRBV10-3,once,TRBD1,CAISRTGETGNTIYF,TGTGCCATCAGTCGGACAGGGGAGACTGGAAACACCATATATTTT
12,TRBJ2-7,TRBV7-9,.,.,CASSTGPGEQYF,TGTGCCAGCAGTACAGGGCCTGGGGAGCAGTACTTC
13,TRBJ2-7,TRBV7-9,.,TRBD1,CASTLGTAYEQYF,TGTGCCAGCACCCTAGGGACAGCCTACGAGCAGTACTTC
16,TRBJ1-1,TRBV29-1,.,.,CSVEQGGGWGATEAFF,TGCAGCGTCGAACAAGGAGGAGGGTGGGGAGCCACTGAAGCTTTCTTT
14,TRBJ1-2,TRBV6-6,.,TRBD1,CASSSPGQGYGYTF,TGTGCCAGCAGCTCACCGGGACAGGGCTATGGCTACACCTTC
14,TRBJ2-1,TRBV19,once,TRBD2,CASISSGGYNEQFF,TGTGCCAGTATATCAAGCGGGGGGTACAATGAGCAGTTCTTC
13,TRBJ1-1,TRBV6-1,.,.,CASILTPNTEAFF,TGTGCCAGCATTTTGACACCGAACACTGAAGCTTTCTTT
13,TRBJ2-2,TRBV30,once,TRBD1,CAWSDRGPGELFF,TGTGCCTGGAGCGACAGGGGGCCCGGGGAGCTGTTTTTT
14,TRBJ2-2,TRBV30,.,.,CACQELRDTGELFF,TGTGCCTGCCAGGAGCTTCGGGACACCGGTGAGCTGTTTTTT
15,TRBJ2-3,TRBV7-6,.,TRBD1,CASSLGQGRTDTQYF,TGTGCCAGCAGCTTGGGACAGGGAAGAACAGATACGCAGTATTTT
14,TRBJ2-1,TRBV7-9,.,.,CASIPDSSYNKQFF,TGTGCCAGCATTCCAGACTCCTCCTACAATAAGCAGTTCTTC
15,TRBJ2-5,TRBV10-3,.,TRBD1,CAASAGTGERVTQYF,TGTGCCGCCTCCGCAGGGACAGGGGAGAGAGTGACCCAGTACTTC
17,TRBJ2-4,TRBV4-3,.,TRBD2,CASSQVSLAEDKNIQYF,TGCGCCAGCAGCCAAGTTTCCCTAGCGGAAGACAAAAACATTCAGTACTTC